This T cell receptor (beta chain) was identified during a study of T cells in narcolepsy. In the study overall: Patients with NT1 or NT2 and healthy control donors were enrolled.

Only in-frame clones appear in the TCRdb table, and some are missing; sequencing was by immunoSEQ multiplex PCR. The profile shows 30,000 to 40,000 clones, roughly four fifths of them singletons. Worth noting for this clone: Its matching antigen is unknown.

This CDR3 comprises 13 residues. The V and J ends lost 6 bases and 7 bases respectively, with 10 bases between them. Germline V lookup: CDR1 MNHEY, CDR2 SVGAGI. Notes on the study in general: In some patient and control memory CD4+ samples, autoreactive clones were absent.

The sequence came from a human donor in good health. This chain connects TRBV6-5 to TRBJ1-6, with D possibly being TRBD1 (6 bases). Input material: memory (CD45RA-) CD4+ T cells from blood. The CDR3 protein is CASRRQVNSPLHF. The CDR3 nucleotides are TGTGCCAGCAGGAGACAGGTCAATTCACCCCTCCACTTT.